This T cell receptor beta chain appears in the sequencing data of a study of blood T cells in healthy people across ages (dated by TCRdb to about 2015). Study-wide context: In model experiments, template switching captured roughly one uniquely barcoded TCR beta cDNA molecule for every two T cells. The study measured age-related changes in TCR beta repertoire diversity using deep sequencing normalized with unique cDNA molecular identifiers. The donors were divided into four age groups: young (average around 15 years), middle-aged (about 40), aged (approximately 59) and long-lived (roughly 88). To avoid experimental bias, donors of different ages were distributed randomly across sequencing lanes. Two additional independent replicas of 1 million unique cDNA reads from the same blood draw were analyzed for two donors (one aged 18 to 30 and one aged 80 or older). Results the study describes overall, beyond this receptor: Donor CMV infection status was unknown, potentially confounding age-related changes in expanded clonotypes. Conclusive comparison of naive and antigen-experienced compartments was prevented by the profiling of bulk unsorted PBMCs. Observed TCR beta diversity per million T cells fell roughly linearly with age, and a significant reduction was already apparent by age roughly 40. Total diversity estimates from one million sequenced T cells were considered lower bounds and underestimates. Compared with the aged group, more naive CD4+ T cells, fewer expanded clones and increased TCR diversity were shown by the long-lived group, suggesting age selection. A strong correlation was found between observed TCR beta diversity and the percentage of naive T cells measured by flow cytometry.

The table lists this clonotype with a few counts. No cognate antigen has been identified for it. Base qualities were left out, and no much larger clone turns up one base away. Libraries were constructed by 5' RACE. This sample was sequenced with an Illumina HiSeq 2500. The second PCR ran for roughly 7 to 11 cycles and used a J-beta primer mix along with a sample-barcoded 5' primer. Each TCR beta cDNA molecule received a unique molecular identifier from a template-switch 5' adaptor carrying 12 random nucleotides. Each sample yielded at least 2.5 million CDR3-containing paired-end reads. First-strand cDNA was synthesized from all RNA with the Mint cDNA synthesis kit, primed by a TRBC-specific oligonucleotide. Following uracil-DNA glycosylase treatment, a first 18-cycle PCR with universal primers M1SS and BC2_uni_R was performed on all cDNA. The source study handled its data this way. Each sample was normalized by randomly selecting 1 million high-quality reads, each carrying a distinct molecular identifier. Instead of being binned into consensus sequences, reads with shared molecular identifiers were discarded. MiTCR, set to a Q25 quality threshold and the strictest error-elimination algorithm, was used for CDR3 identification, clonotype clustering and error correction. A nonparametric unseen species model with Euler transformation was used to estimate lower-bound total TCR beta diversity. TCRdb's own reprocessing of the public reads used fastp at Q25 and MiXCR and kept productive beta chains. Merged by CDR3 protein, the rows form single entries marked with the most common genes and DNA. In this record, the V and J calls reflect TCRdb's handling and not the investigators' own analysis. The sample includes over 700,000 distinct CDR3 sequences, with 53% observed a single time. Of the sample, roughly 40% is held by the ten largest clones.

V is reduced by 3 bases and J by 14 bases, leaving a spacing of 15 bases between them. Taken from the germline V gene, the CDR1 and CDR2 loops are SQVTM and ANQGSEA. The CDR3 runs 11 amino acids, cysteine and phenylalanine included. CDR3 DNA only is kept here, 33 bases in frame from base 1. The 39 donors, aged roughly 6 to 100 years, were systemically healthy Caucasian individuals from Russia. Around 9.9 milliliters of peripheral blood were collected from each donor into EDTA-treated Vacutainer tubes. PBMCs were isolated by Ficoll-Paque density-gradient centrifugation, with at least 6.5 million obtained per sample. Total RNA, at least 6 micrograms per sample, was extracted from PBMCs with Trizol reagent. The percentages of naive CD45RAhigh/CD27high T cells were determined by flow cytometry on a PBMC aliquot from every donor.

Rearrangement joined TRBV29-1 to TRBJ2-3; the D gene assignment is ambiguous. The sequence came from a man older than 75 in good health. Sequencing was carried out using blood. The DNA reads TGCAGCGTTGATATCCTGACCTTCGCGTATTTT. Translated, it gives CSVDILTFAYF.